The table lists the clone carrying this T cell receptor (beta chain) with many counts. Its target is not known. The V segment lost 7 bases and the J segment 0 bases; nucleotides outside the gene matches: 4. The CDR3 is 13 amino acids. Per the germline V gene, CDR1 is SQVTM and CDR2 is ANQGSEA. This sample is drawn from a study of blood T cells in healthy people across ages. Regarding the study as a whole: Observed TCR beta diversity per million T cells went down as age went up. This fall followed a roughly linear course with age. Investigators treated diversity estimates from one million T cells as underestimates.

A second PCR of roughly 7 to 11 cycles used a sample-barcoded 5' primer and a J-beta primer mix. MiXCR, applied by TCRdb to the 5' RACE reads, yields one record per CDR3 protein. The sample has about 930,000 distinct CDR3 sequences; about 27% are singletons. Each donor supplied roughly 9.2 milliliters of peripheral blood. Each sample provided at least 6 micrograms of extracted total RNA. These data also formed part of another study, on T cells of mothers and their children.

Sequenced material: blood. The chain is built from TRBV29-1 and TRBJ1-2; 8 bases are a match to TRBD1. This TCR was recovered from a woman in her thirties or forties in good health. The CDR3 nucleotides read TGCAGCGGTGGGACAGGCACTAACTATGGCTACACCTTC. Protein product: CSGGTGTNYGYTF. The variable domain in full, with the rest retrieved from reference TRBV29-1 and TRBJ1-2, is SAVISQKPSRDICQRGTSLTIQCQVDSQVTMMFWYRQQPGQSLTLIATANQGSEATYESGFVIDKFPISRPNLTFSTLTVSNMSPEDSSIYLCSGGTGTNYGYTFGSGTRLTVV.